This T cell receptor beta chain was profiled in a study of T cell repertoires in cytomegalovirus infection. Study-wide context: Matching HLA type and CMV infection were both indicated by public TCR beta signatures.

TCRdb recomputed calls from the reads with MiXCR, one row per CDR3 protein. The sample has roughly 640,000 distinct CDR3 sequences, 20% to 25% seen once; the top ten hold approximately 8%. About this clonotype: Its antigen is currently unknown.

CDR1 LNHDA and CDR2 SQIVND come from the germline V gene (reference sequence). Trimming removed 11 bases at V and 0 bases at J, with 18 bases between. This CDR3 spans 15 amino acids. Study-level points and caveats: The cumulative frequency of public TCR beta families identified carriers of CMV plus the relevant HLA.

Sequencing was carried out using CD8+ T cells from PBMCs. This clonotype originated in a human donor in good health (CMV status not recorded). Some clones in this sample may be carry-over from other donors' samples. The chain joins TRBV19 to TRBJ2-3; the D gene is possibly TRBD1 (5 bases). CDR3: CASTFGQTSTDTQYF. The CDR3 DNA follows: TGTGCCTCCACCTTCGGACAAACGAGCACAGATACGCAGTATTTT.